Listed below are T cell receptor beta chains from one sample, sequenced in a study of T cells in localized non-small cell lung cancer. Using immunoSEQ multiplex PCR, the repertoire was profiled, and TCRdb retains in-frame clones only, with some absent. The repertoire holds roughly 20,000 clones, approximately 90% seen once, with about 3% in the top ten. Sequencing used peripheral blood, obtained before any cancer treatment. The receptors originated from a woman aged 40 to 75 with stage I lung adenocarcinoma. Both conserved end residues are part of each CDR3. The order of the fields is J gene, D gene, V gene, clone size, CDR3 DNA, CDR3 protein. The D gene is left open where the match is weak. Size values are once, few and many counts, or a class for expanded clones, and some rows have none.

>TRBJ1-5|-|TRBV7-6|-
TGTGCCAGCAGCTTAGCGGGGGATCAGCCCCAGCATTTT
CASSLAGDQPQHF
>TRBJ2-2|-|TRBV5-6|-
TGTGCCAGCAGCTTTCCGGGACTCAACACCGGGGAGCTGTTTTTT
CASSFPGLNTGELFF
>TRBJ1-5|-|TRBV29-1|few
TGCAGCGTTGGCCAGAACAATCAGCCCCAGCATTTT
CSVGQNNQPQHF
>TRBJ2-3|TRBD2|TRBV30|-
TGTGCCTATAGCGGGGCTAGCACAGATACGCAGTATTTT
CAYSGASTDTQYF
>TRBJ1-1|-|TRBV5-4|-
TGTGCCAGCAGCCGATTTAGTGGGGACATCCTGAACACTGAAGCTTTCTTT
CASSRFSGDILNTEAFF
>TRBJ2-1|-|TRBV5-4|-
TGTGCCAGCACTGAGGGCGGCGGGGATTACAATGAGCAGTTCTTC
CASTEGGGDYNEQFF
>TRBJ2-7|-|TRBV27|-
TGTGCCAGCAGTTTGCCCCTAGGTGAGCAGTACTTC
CASSLPLGEQYF
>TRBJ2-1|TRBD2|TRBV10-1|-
TGCGCCAGCAGTGAGAAGGGACTAGCGGGACGGGATGAGCAGTTCTTC
CASSEKGLAGRDEQFF
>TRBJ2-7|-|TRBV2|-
TGTGCCAGCCTCGAGGGATACGAGCAGTACTTC
CASLEGYEQYF
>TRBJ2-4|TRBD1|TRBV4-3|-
TGCGCCAGCAGCCAAGACGGACAGGGAAACATTCAGTACTTC
CASSQDGQGNIQYF
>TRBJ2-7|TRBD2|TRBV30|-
TGTGCCTCGGGACTAGCCTACGAGCAGTACTTC
CASGLAYEQYF
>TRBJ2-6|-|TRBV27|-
TGTGCCAGCGGATCCCCCGGGGCCAACGTCCTGACTTTC
CASGSPGANVLTF
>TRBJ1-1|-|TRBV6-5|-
TGTGCCAGCAGTCAAGGGGGTAAAGCTTTCTTT
CASSQGGKAFF
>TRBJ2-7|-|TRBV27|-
TGTGCCAGCAGTTTGCGGACGCTCTCCTACGAGCAGTACTTC
CASSLRTLSYEQYF
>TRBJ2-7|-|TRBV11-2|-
TGTGCCAGCAGCTTTCCCGGTACCTACGAGCAGTACTTC
CASSFPGTYEQYF
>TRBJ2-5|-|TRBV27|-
TGTGCCAGCAGTTTAAACCCCACCCCACAAGAGACCCAGTACTTC
CASSLNPTPQETQYF
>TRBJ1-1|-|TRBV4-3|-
TGCGCCAGCAGCCAAGGCCCAAGGGGGGAAGCTTTCTTT
CASSQGPRGEAFF
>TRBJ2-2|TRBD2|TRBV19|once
TGTGCCAGTACCCCTGGACTAGCGGGGGGGCGTGACACCGGGGAGCTGTTTTTT
CASTPGLAGGRDTGELFF
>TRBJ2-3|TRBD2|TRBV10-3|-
TGTGCCATCAGTGACCAAGAGGGCGGGGGGTCCACAGATACGCAGTATTTT
CAISDQEGGGSTDTQYF
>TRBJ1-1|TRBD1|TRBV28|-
TGTGCCAGCAGCCAACCACAGGGGAAGAACACTGAAGCTTTCTTT
CASSQPQGKNTEAFF
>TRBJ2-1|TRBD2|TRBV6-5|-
TGTGCCAGCTCGGGGGGTCATGAGCAGTTCTTC
CASSGGHEQFF
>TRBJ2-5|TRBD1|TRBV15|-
TGTGCCACCAGGCCGGGACAGGGGAGGGGGACCCAGTACTTC
CATRPGQGRGTQYF
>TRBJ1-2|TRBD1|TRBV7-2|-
TGTGCCAGCAGCCACTCACCGGGACAGGGATCCGGCTACACCTTC
CASSHSPGQGSGYTF
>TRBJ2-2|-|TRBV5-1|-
TGCGCCAGCAGCTTGAACCCGACAGGAGCCACCGGGGAGCTGTTTTTT
CASSLNPTGATGELFF
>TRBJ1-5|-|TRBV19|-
TGTGCCAGTAGTATAGGGACAGTTCTGCCTAGCAATCAGCCCCAGCATTTT
CASSIGTVLPSNQPQHF
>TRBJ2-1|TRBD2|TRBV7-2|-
TGTGCCAGCAGATATACGGAGGGGAGGGAGTTCTTC
CASRYTEGREFF
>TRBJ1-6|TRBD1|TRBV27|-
TGTGCCAGCAGTTCAATCGTACAGGGGGGTAATTCACCCCTCCACTTT
CASSSIVQGGNSPLHF
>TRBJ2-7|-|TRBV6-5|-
TGTGCCAGCAGTTACTCGAGAGGGGGTGAGGGATACGAGCAGTACTTC
CASSYSRGGEGYEQYF
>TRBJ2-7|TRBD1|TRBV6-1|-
TGTGCCAGCAGTGAGGATGGACAGGGGTTCTCCTACGAGCAGTACTTC
CASSEDGQGFSYEQYF
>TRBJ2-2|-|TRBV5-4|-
TGTGCCAGCTCAAGGCCGGCGACGAACACCGGGGAGCTGTTTTTT
CASSRPATNTGELFF
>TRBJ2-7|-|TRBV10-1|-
TGCGCCAGCAGTGTCCGGCCCAAATACGAGCAGTACTTC
CASSVRPKYEQYF
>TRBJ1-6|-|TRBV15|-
TGTGCCACCAGCAGAGATTCCGGGGCAGAAAGTTCACCCCTCCACTTT
CATSRDSGAESSPLHF
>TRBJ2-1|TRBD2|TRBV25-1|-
TGTGCCAGCAGGTCCGGGACTAGCGATCCAGATGAGCAGTTCTTC
CASRSGTSDPDEQFF
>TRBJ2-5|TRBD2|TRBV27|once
TGTGCCAGCAGTTTTCTTAGCGGGGGGGAGACCCAGTACTTC
CASSFLSGGETQYF
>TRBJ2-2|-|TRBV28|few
TGTGCCAGCAGTTTACCTGAGAAAAAGTCCGGGGAGCTGTTTTTT
CASSLPEKKSGELFF
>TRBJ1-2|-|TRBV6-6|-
TGTGCCAGCAGTTTTGGGGCGGAGGGGTATGGCTACACCTTC
CASSFGAEGYGYTF
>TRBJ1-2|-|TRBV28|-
TGTGCCAGCAGCCAAGGGGTCTGGAGCTATGGCTACACCTTC
CASSQGVWSYGYTF
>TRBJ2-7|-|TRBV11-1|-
TGTGCCAGCAGCTTAGAGGGGTCTAATCGCCCGTACGAGCAGTACTTC
CASSLEGSNRPYEQYF
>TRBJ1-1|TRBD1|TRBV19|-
TGTGCCAGTAGAAGGGACAGGGAGGGAACTGAAGCTTTCTTT
CASRRDREGTEAFF
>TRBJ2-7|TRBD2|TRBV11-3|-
TGTGCCAGCAGCCCCCGGGAGGGTAATCGCGAGCAGTACTTC
CASSPREGNREQYF
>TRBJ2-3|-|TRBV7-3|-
TGTGCCAGCAGCTTCAACTCAGATACGCAGTATTTT
CASSFNSDTQYF
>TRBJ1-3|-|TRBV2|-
TGTGCCAGCAAAGAACGCTCTGGAAACACCATATATTTT
CASKERSGNTIYF
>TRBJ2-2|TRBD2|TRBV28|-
TGTGCCAGCAAGAGCGGGGGCACCGGGGAGCTGTTTTTT
CASKSGGTGELFF
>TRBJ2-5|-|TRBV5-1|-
TGCGCCAGCAGCTTGGACAGAGGGGAAGAGACCCAGTACTTC
CASSLDRGEETQYF
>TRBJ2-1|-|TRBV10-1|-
TGCGCCAGCAGGGCGGACGGGACCAATGAGCAGTTCTTC
CASRADGTNEQFF
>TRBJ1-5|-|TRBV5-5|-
TGTGCCAGCAGCTTGGCGGGGGGTCAGCCCCAGCATTTT
CASSLAGGQPQHF
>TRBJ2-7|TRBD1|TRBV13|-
TGTGCCAGCAGTTTAAGACAGGGAATCTACGAGCAGTACTTC
CASSLRQGIYEQYF
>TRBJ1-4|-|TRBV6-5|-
TGTGCCAGCAGTTACGCACCCAGGGATGAAAAACTGTTTTTT
CASSYAPRDEKLFF
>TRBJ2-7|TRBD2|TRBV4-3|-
TGCGCCAGCAGCCAAGATGTAGCGGGGGCCTACGAGCAGTACTTC
CASSQDVAGAYEQYF
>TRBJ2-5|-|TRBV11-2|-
TGTGCCAGCAGCTTAGTAGTGAGCAGCCAAGAGACCCAGTACTTC
CASSLVVSSQETQYF
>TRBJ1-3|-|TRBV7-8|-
TGTGCCAGCAGCTTACAACAGACTGGAAACACCATATATTTT
CASSLQQTGNTIYF
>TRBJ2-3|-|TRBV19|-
TGTGCCAGTAAACGGACTAGCACAGATACGCAGTATTTT
CASKRTSTDTQYF